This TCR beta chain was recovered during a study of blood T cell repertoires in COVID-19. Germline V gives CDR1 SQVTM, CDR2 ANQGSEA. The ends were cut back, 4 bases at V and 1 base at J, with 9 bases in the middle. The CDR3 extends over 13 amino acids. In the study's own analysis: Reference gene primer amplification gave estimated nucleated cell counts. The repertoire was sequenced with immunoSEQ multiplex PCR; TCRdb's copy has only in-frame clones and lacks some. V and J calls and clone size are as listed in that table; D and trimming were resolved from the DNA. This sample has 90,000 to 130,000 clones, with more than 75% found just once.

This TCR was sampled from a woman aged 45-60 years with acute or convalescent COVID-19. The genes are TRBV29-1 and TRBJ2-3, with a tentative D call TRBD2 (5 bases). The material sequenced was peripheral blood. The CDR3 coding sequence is TGCAGCGTTGGCATCGGGGGCACAGATACGCAGTATTTT. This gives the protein CSVGIGGTDTQYF.